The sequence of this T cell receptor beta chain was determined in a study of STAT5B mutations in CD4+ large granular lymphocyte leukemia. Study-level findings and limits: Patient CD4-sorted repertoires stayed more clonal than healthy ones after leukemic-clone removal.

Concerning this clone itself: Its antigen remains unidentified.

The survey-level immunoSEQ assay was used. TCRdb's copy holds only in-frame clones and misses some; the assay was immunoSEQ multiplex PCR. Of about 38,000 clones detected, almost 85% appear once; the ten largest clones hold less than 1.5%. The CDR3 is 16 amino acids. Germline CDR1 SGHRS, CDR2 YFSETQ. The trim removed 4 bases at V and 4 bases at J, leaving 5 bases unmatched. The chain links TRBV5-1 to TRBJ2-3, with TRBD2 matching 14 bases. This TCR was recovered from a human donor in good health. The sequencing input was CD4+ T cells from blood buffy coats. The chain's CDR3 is CASSEGLAGAADTQYF. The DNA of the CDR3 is TGCGCCAGCAGCGAGGGACTAGCGGGAGCGGCAGATACGCAGTATTTT.